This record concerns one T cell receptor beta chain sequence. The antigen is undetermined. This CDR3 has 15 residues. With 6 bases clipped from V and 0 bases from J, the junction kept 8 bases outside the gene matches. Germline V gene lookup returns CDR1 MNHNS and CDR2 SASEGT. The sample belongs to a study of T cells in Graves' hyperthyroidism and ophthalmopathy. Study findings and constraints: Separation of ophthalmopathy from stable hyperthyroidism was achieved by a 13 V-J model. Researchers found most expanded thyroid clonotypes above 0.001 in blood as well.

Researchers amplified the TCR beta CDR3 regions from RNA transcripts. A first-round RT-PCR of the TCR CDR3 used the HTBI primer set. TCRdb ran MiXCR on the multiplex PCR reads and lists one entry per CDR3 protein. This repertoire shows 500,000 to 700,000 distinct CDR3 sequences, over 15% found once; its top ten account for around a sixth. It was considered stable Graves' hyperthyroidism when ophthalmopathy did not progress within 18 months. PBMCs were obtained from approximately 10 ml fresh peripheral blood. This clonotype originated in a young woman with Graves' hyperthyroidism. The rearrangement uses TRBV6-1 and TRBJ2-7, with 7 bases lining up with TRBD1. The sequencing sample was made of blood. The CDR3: CASRNTGELSYEQYF. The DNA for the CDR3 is TGTGCCAGCAGAAACACAGGGGAGCTCTCCTACGAGCAGTACTTC.